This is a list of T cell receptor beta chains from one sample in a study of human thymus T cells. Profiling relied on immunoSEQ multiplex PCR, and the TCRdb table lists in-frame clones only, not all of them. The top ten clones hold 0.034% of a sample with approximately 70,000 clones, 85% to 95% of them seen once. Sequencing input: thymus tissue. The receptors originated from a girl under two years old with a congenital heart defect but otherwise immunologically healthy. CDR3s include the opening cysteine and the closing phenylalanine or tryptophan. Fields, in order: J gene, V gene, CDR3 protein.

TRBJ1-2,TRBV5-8,CASSSGTGAYGYTF
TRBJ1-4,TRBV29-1,CSVEGNEKLFF
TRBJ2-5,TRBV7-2,CASSLVPNLGETQYF
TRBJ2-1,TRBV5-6,CASSLLGGKYNEQFF
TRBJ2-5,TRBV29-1,CSVEERRVQETQYF
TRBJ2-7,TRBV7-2,CASSSGLAPSYEQYF
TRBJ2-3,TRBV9,CASSVGEGKKTDTQYF
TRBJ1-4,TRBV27,CARGLNEKLFF
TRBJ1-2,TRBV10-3,CAISVDWDPGPLWYGYTF
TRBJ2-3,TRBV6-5,CASSHSPSLDTQYF
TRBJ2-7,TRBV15,CATSRDPRALNYEQYF
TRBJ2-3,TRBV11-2,CASSLDAGRAGTDTQYF
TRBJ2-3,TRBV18,CASSPGLAVTDTQYF
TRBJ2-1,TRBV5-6,CASSLYLLRADTYNEQFF
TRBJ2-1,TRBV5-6,CASSLTSGQGRNEQFF
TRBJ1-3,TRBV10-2,CASTSGLTGNTIYF
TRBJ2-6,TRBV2,CASSDCLAGGILSSGANVLTF
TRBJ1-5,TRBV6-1,CASSVSGQGGGSNQPQHF
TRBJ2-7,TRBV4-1,CASSQALPPGDSLYEQYF
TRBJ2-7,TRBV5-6,CASSLGGTGFPWRPYEQYF
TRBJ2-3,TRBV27,CASSSTDTQYF
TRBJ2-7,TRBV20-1,CSAWAGEQYF
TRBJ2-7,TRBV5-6,CASSSNGGRAPYEQYF
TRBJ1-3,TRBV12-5,CASGPRGTAGAGNTIYF
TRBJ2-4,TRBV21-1,CASSKWLTSGTLAKNIQYF
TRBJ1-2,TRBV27,CASRRAASRAWPSYGYTF
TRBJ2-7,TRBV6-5,CASSPSDSSYEQYF
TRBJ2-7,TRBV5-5,CASSLEDRGGIYEQYF
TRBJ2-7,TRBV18,CASSRAGTRTGYEQYF
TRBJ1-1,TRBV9,CASSVVMGWGSEAFF
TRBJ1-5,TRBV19,CASRPRPRDRHSNQPQHF
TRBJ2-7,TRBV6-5,CASSPTPSGSYEQYF
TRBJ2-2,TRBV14,CASSQDLGTPTGELFF
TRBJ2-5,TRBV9,CASSPAGASRGETQYF
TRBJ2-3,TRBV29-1,CSVATSQSTDTQYF
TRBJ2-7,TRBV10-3,CAISGPSRQGSYEQYF
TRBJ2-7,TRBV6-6,CASSYYYEQYF
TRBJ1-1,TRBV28,CASRPDTGTSNTEAFF
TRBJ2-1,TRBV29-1,CSVETEPNYNEQFF
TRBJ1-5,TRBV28,CASSLGDGHSNQPQHF
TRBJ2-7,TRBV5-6,CASSLASRRRDASYEQYF
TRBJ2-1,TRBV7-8,CASSPSPSGLAGGTNRNEQFF
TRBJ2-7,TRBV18,CASSPGSASLEQYF
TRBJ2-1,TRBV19,CASSSKDREAWGALGSYNEQFF
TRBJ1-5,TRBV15,CATSRGSQPQHF
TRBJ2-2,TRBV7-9,CASSLGTPNTGELFF
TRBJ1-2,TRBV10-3,CAISETGQGYVNYGYTF
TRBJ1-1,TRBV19,CASSRQGAMNTEAFF
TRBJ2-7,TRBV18,CASSTSGRGSSYEQYF
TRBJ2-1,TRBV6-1,CASSEVVAQGTGISGDNEQFF
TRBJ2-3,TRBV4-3,CASSQGDRDTQYF
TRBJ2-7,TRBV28,CASSLGPGQGAGRNEQYF
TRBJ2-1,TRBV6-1,CASSAQTGDGSSYNEQFF
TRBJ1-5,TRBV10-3,CAIGRGLEEKPQHF
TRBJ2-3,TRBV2,CASTNSTDTQYF
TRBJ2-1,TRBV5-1,CASSLGLNEQFF
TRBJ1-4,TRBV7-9,CASSLAGWAEKLFF